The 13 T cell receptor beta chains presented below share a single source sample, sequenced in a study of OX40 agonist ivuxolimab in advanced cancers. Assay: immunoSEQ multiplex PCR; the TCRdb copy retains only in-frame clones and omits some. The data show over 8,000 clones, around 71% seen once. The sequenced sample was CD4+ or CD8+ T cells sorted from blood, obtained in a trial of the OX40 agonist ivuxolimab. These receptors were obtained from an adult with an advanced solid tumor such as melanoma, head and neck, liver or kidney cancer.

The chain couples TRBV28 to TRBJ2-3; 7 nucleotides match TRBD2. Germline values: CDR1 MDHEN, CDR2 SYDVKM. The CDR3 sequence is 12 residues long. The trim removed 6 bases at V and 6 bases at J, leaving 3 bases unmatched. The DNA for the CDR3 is TGTGCCAGCAGGTCTAGCGGTGATACGCAGTATTTT. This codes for CASRSSGDTQYF.

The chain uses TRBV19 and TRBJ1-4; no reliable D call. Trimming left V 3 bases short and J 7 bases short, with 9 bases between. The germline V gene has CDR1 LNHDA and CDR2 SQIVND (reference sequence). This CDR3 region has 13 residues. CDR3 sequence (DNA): TGTGCCAGTAGTATGAGGGCCGGTGAAAAACTGTTTTTT. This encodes CASSMRAGEKLFF.

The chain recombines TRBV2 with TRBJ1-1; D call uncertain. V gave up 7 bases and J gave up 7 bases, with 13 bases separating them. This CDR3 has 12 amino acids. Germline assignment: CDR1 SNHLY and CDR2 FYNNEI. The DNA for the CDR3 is TGTGCCAGCAAAATAAGGTGGGGTGAAGCTTTCTTT. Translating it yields CASKIRWGEAFF.

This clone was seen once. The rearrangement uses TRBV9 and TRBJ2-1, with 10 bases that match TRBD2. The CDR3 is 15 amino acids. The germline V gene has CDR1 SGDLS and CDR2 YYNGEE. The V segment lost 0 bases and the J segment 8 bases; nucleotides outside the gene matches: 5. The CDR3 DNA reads TGTGCCAGCAGCGTAGTCACTAGCGGGATTCATGAGCAGTTCTTC. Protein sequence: CASSVVTSGIHEQFF. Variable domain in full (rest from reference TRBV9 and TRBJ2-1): DSGVTQTPKHLITATGQRVTLRCSPRSGDLSVYWYQQSLDQGLQFLIQYYNGEERAKGNILERFSAQQFPDLHSELNLSSLELGDSALYFCASSVVTSGIHEQFFGPGTRLTVL.

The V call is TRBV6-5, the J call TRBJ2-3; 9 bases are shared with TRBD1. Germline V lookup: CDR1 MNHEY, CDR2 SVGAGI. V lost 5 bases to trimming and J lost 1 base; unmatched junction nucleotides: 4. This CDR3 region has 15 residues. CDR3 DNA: TGTGCCAGCAGTCTCAGGACAGGGGGCACAGATACGCAGTATTTT. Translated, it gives CASSLRTGGTDTQYF.

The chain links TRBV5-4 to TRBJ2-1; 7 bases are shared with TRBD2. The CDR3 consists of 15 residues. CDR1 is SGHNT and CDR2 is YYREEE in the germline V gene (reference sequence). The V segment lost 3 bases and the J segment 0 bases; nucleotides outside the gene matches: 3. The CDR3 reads CASSYLADSYNEQFF. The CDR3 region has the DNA TGTGCCAGCAGCTACCTAGCGGACTCCTACAATGAGCAGTTCTTC.

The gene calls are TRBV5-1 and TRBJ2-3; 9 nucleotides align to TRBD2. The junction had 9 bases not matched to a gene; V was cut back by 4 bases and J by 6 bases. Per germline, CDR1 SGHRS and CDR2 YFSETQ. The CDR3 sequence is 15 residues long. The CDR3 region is CASSLSGRIADTQYF. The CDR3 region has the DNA TGCGCCAGCAGCCTCAGCGGGAGGATCGCGGATACGCAGTATTTT.

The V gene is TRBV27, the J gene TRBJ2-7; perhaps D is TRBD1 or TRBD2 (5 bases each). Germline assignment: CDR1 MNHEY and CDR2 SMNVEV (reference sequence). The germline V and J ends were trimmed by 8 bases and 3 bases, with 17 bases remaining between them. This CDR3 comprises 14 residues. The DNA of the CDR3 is TGTGCCAGCCAAGGGACGGGCGGACTCTACGAGCAGTACTTC. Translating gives CASQGTGGLYEQYF.

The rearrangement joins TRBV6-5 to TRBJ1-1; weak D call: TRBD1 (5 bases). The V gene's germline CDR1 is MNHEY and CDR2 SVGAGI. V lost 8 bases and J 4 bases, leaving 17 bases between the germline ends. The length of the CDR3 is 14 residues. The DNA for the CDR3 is TGTGCCAGCGGGGGTGCCAGGGACTCCACTGAAGCTTTCTTT. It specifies CASGGARDSTEAFF.

This CDR3 is CASSSTGSTADTQYF. Written as DNA, the CDR3 is TGTGCCAGCAGTTCGACTGGAAGTACCGCAGATACGCAGTATTTT. The rearrangement uses TRBV27 and TRBJ2-3; D remains ambiguous. Germline assignment: CDR1 MNHEY and CDR2 SMNVEV (reference sequence). This CDR3 is built from 15 residues. The V gene lost 4 bases and the J gene lost 4 bases, with 15 bases spanning the gap.

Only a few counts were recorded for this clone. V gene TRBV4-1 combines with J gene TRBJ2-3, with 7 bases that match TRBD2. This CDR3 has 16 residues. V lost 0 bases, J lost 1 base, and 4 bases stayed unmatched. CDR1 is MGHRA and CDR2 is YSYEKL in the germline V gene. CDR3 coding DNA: TGCGCCAGCAGCCAAGAGCGGCTAGCGGGCACAGATACGCAGTATTTT. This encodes CASSQERLAGTDTQYF.

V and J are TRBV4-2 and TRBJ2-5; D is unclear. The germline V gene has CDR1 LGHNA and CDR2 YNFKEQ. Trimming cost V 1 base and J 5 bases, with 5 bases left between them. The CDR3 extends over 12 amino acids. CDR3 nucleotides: TGTGCCAGCAGCCAAGTGCGGGAGACCCAGTACTTC. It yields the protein CASSQVRETQYF.

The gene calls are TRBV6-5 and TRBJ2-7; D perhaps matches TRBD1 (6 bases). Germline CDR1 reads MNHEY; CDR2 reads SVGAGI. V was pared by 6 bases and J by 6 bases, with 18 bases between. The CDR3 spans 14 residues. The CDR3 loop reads CASSQNPQGREQYF. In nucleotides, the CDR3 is TGTGCCAGCAGCCAAAATCCCCAGGGGCGCGAGCAGTACTTC.